These 20 T cell receptor beta chains originate from one sample sequenced in a study of OX40 agonist ivuxolimab in advanced cancers. Generated by immunoSEQ multiplex PCR, the TCRdb table keeps only in-frame clones and is missing some. The data contain fewer than 40,000 clones, approximately 81% of them singletons. This specimen was CD4+ or CD8+ T cells sorted from blood, taken in a trial of the OX40 agonist ivuxolimab. The source is an adult with an advanced solid tumor such as melanoma, head and neck, liver or kidney cancer.

This clone was counted once. V and J are TRBV11-3 and TRBJ2-2; perhaps D is TRBD1 or TRBD2 (6 bases each). Germline CDR1 reads SGHNT; CDR2 reads YENEEA. Trimming removed 5 bases from V and 6 bases from J, with 10 bases in between. There are 13 residues in the CDR3. In DNA form, the CDR3 reads TGTGCCAGCAGCGAGAGGGGGGCCGGGGAGCTGTTTTTT. Its translation: CASSERGAGELFF.

The V call is TRBV6-1, the J call TRBJ2-5, with D possibly matching TRBD1 (7 bases). V lost 4 bases and J 4 bases, leaving 16 bases between the germline ends. The CDR3 has 15 amino acids. Germline assignment: CDR1 MNHNS and CDR2 SASEGT. The CDR3, as DNA: TGTGCCAGCAGTGGCGGGGACAGAAGGGGAGAGACCCAGTACTTC. Protein: CASSGGDRRGETQYF.

The V and J genes are TRBV29-1 and TRBJ2-5; 10 nucleotides match TRBD2. Per germline, CDR1 SQVTM and CDR2 ANQGSEA. V shed 2 bases and J 5 bases; nucleotides not matched to a gene: 5. The CDR3 runs 14 residues. In nucleotides, the CDR3 is TGCAGCGTTGAACCTAGCGGGAGTATTGAGACCCAGTACTTC. It encodes CSVEPSGSIETQYF.

This clone was recorded only once. J is TRBJ2-1 and V is TRBV7-3, with D maybe TRBD2 (6 bases). CDR1 SGHTA and CDR2 FQGTGA come from the germline V gene. The CDR3 loop spans 14 amino acids. V was clipped by 5 bases and J by 3 bases, with 11 bases between them. The CDR3 nucleotides read TGTGCCAGCAGCACGCGGGGTGGCTACAATGAGCAGTTCTTC. Its protein product is CASSTRGGYNEQFF.

The J gene is TRBJ2-1, the V gene TRBV5-1; D possibly corresponds to TRBD2 (6 bases). The CDR3 runs to 16 residues. Deletions cut 0 bases from V and 0 bases from J, with 10 bases between. Germline values: CDR1 SGHRS, CDR2 YFSETQ. The CDR3 sequence: CASSLAAGFSYNEQFF. The DNA for the CDR3 is TGCGCCAGCAGCTTGGCAGCGGGCTTCTCCTACAATGAGCAGTTCTTC.

V usage is TRBV6-5 and J usage is TRBJ2-7; no clear D. V lost 6 bases and J lost 1, with 13 bases in between. The CDR3 sequence is 14 residues long. CDR1 MNHEY and CDR2 SVGAGI come from the germline V gene. This chain's CDR3 is CASRGMGKSYEQYF. The CDR3, as DNA: TGTGCCAGCAGGGGGATGGGGAAGTCCTACGAGCAGTACTTC.

The V and J genes are TRBV19 and TRBJ2-1; 11 nucleotides agree with TRBD2. The CDR3 sequence is 14 residues long. Germline V gene sequence: CDR1 LNHDA, CDR2 SQIVND (reference sequence). With 4 bases clipped from V and 8 bases from J, the junction kept 4 bases outside the gene matches. CDR3 in amino acids: CASSNSGGAYEQFF. The DNA for the CDR3 is TGTGCCAGTAGTAATAGCGGGGGGGCTTATGAGCAGTTCTTC. The whole variable domain, remainder taken from reference TRBV19 and TRBJ2-1, is DGGITQSPKYLFRKEGQNVTLSCEQNLNHDAMYWYRQDPGQGLRLIYYSQIVNDFQKGDIAEGYSVSREKKESFPLTVTSAQKNPTAFYLCASSNSGGAYEQFFGPGTRLTVL.

The V gene is TRBV11-2, the J gene TRBJ2-7, with a possible D match to TRBD2 (6 bases). Trimming took off 2 bases at V and 4 bases at J, with 18 bases between the two ends. CDR3 length: 16 residues. Germline assignment: CDR1 SGHAT and CDR2 FQNNGV. CDR3: CASSLFKGRFKYEQYF. In DNA, the CDR3 is TGTGCCAGCAGCTTATTCAAGGGGAGGTTTAAGTACGAGCAGTACTTC. The full variable domain, its missing parts supplied by reference TRBV11-2 and TRBJ2-7, is EAGVAQSPRYKIIEKRQSVAFWCNPISGHATLYWYQQILGQGPKLLIQFQNNGVVDDSQLPKDRFSAERLKGVDSTLKIQPAKLEDSAVYLCASSLFKGRFKYEQYFGPGTRLTVT.

This clone was recorded a few times. The gene calls are TRBV6-5 and TRBJ1-5; no firm D call. V lost 5 bases and J 1 base, leaving 6 bases between the germline ends. The CDR3 spans 13 residues. CDR1 MNHEY and CDR2 SVGAGI come from the germline V gene. CDR3 bases: TGTGCCAGCAGTATAGACAGCAATCAGCCCCAGCATTTT. It translates to CASSIDSNQPQHF.

The gene calls are TRBV6-1 and TRBJ1-5; possible D gene TRBD1, 5 bases. The CDR3 has 14 residues. V dropped 6 bases and J dropped 7 bases, with 16 bases sitting between them. Looked up from germline, CDR1 is MNHNS and CDR2 is SASEGT. The CDR3 region has the DNA TGTGCCAGCAGGGAAAGTGGTGGGGACCAGCCCCAGCATTTT. Translated, it gives CASRESGGDQPQHF.

The J gene is TRBJ2-5, the V gene TRBV7-9, with 8 nucleotides matching TRBD2. V lost 8 bases to trimming and J lost 4 bases; unmatched junction nucleotides: 18. The CDR3 length is 17 residues. Germline V gene lookup returns CDR1 SEHNR and CDR2 FQNEAQ (reference sequence). The CDR3 region is CASSRKAASGGGETQYF. In DNA, the CDR3 is TGTGCCAGCTCTCGTAAGGCCGCGAGCGGGGGAGGAGAGACCCAGTACTTC. The full variable domain, rest sourced from reference TRBV7-9 and TRBJ2-5, is DTGVSQNPRHKITKRGQNVTFRCDPISEHNRLYWYRQTLGQGPEFLTYFQNEAQLEKSRLLSDRFSAERPKGSFSTLEIQRTEQGDSAMYLCASSRKAASGGGETQYFGPGTRLLVL.

The chain combines TRBV4-3 with TRBJ2-1; 10 positions agree with TRBD1. The junction had 6 bases not matched to a gene; V was cut back by 2 bases and J by 8 bases. Germline CDR1 reads LGHNA; CDR2 reads YSLEER. The CDR3 covers 15 residues. Written as DNA, the CDR3 is TGCGCCAGCAGCCAACAATTCGGGACAGGGGATGAGCAGTTCTTC. Protein: CASSQQFGTGDEQFF.

The chain combines TRBV30 with TRBJ1-5; D remains ambiguous. The germline V gene encodes CDR1 GTSNPN and CDR2 SVGIG (reference sequence). Trimming cost V 7 bases and J 5 bases, with 18 bases left between them. The CDR3 sequence is 14 residues long. The CDR3 DNA follows: TGTGCCTTTTCCCCCGGACTTCGATATCAGCCCCAGCATTTT. Residues: CAFSPGLRYQPQHF.

The chain joins TRBV7-9 to TRBJ1-1; D gene unclear. V was shortened by 0 bases and J by 8 bases, with 7 bases between the two germline ends. This CDR3 has 12 amino acids. The V gene's germline CDR1 is SEHNR and CDR2 FQNEAQ (reference sequence). The CDR3 loop reads CASSLAYREAFF. The CDR3 coding sequence is TGTGCCAGCAGCTTAGCGTACAGAGAAGCTTTCTTT.

The V and J genes are TRBV4-3 and TRBJ2-7, with 8 bases aligning to TRBD1. J was trimmed by 3 bases and V by 0 bases; bases with no gene match: 7. CDR1 LGHNA and CDR2 YSLEER come from the germline V gene. The CDR3 sequence is 16 residues long. The CDR3 here is CASSQDGPGQGYEQYF. The CDR3 DNA sequence: TGCGCCAGCAGCCAAGATGGCCCTGGACAGGGCTACGAGCAGTACTTC.

The V gene is TRBV7-2, the J gene TRBJ1-5, with 8 bases fitting TRBD1. Trimming cost V 1 base and J 6 bases; bases outside gene matches: 5. This CDR3 comprises 15 residues. The germline gives CDR1 SGHTA, CDR2 FQGNSA. DNA of the CDR3: TGTGCCAGCAGCTTAGGGACAGGGTTAGCTCAGCCCCAGCATTTT. As protein: CASSLGTGLAQPQHF.

The genes are TRBV28 and TRBJ2-1, with D maybe TRBD2 (6 bases). V lost 7 bases and J 10 bases, leaving 20 bases between the germline ends. CDR1 MDHEN and CDR2 SYDVKM come from the germline V gene. The CDR3 contains 14 residues. The CDR3, as DNA: TGTGCCAGCAAAGGTATGGGGGGTCTAGCGGAGCAGTTCTTC. Its translation is CASKGMGGLAEQFF.

This sequence joins TRBV4-3 and TRBJ1-2, with a tentative D call TRBD1 (5 bases). The length of the CDR3 is 16 residues. The V gene's germline CDR1 is LGHNA and CDR2 YSLEER. V gave up 1 base and J gave up 2 bases, with 14 bases separating them. The CDR3 protein is CASSQGSSGRNYGYTF. For the CDR3, the DNA is TGCGCCAGCAGCCAAGGTTCTTCAGGGAGGAACTATGGCTACACCTTC.

The chain couples TRBV19 to TRBJ1-5; D gene uncertain. V gave up 4 bases and J gave up 8 bases, with 9 bases separating them. The germline gives CDR1 LNHDA, CDR2 SQIVND (reference sequence). The length of the CDR3 is 12 residues. The CDR3 DNA reads as TGTGCCAGTAGTACCGGGAAAAAGCCCCAGCATTTT. This encodes CASSTGKKPQHF.

This chain uses TRBV10-3 with TRBJ2-2, with 11 nucleotides matching TRBD2. This CDR3 is built from 16 residues. The V gene end was trimmed by 4 bases and the J gene end by 6 bases; junction bases not matched to a gene: 7. The germline CDR1 and CDR2 sequences are ENHRY and SYGVKD. Here the CDR3 DNA reads TGTGCCATCAGTGCCCAACTAGCGGGGGTTGCCGGGGAGCTGTTTTTT. Translated: CAISAQLAGVAGELFF.